These 32 T cell receptor beta chains were all obtained from the same sample, sequenced in a study of blood T cell repertoires in COVID-19 (dated by TCRdb to 2018 to 2020). Libraries were constructed by the immunoSEQ multiplex PCR assay. TCRdb took this table from immuneACCESS and kept in-frame rearrangements with V and J called. Such tables lack part of the clones; where checked against another copy, unresolved V genes explain under half of the gap, and the rest is unexplained. The sample records 150,000 to 200,000 clones, around 89% of which are singletons. Less than 0.7% of the sample goes to the ten largest clones. Input material: peripheral blood. The receptors come from a man aged 45-60 years with acute or convalescent COVID-19.

To note about this clone: One junction end does not reproduce the germline sequence, and a read error may be involved. The chain employs TRBV19 and TRBJ2-2; 8 positions agree with TRBD1. CDR3 length: 15 amino acids. Germline CDR1 LNHDA, CDR2 SQIVND (reference sequence). CDR3 loop: CASSIGTGGGGELFF. The DNA for the CDR3 is TGTGCCAGTAGCATAGGGACAGGCGGAGGAGGGGAGCTGTTTTTT.

The chain links TRBV5-1 to TRBJ1-1; D call uncertain. The CDR3 has 14 residues. The V end lost 4 bases, the J end lost 2 bases, and 12 bases lay between the germline ends. Germline V CDR1 and CDR2: SGHRS, YFSETQ. The CDR3 DNA reads as TGCGCCAGCAGCGACGGCGCAGGCAACACTGAAGCTTTCTTT. It translates to CASSDGAGNTEAFF.

This chain links TRBV6-5 with TRBJ1-1, with TRBD1 identical over 9 bases. V lost 4 bases to trimming and J lost 7 bases; unmatched junction nucleotides: 4. CDR3 length: 13 residues. CDR1 is MNHEY, CDR2 SVGAGI, per germline. CDR3 nucleotide sequence: TGTGCCAGCAGTTTTCCGGGACAGGGTGAAGCTTTCTTT. Translated: CASSFPGQGEAFF.

The chain joins TRBV10-3 to TRBJ1-1, with 9 bases that match TRBD1. The trim removed 6 bases at V and 1 base at J, leaving 3 bases unmatched. Germline V gene data show CDR1 as ENHRY and CDR2 as SYGVKD. The CDR3 has 14 amino acids. CDR3: CAISGTGQNTEAFF. The CDR3 nucleotides are TGTGCCATCAGCGGGACAGGGCAGAACACTGAAGCTTTCTTT.

The chain links TRBV9 to TRBJ1-2, with TRBD1 matching over 7 bases. Germline V gives CDR1 SGDLS, CDR2 YYNGEE. J was trimmed by 8 bases and V by 0 bases; bases with no gene match: 7. This CDR3 is 14 amino acids long. As DNA, the CDR3 is TGTGCCAGCAGCGTAGGACAGGGTGTATCCGGCTACACCTTC. Protein sequence: CASSVGQGVSGYTF.

The chain is built from TRBV6-1 and TRBJ1-2; TRBD1 aligns across 11 bases. This CDR3 has 16 amino acids. Losses at the gene ends were 4 bases for V and 3 bases for J; bases not matched to a gene: 7. The germline CDR1 and CDR2 sequences are MNHNS and SASEGT. Here the CDR3 DNA reads TGTGCCAGCAGTGCCCGGACAGGGGGCGAGTACTATGGCTACACCTTC. Its translation is CASSARTGGEYYGYTF.

The V and J genes are TRBV28 and TRBJ1-6; TRBD1 agrees at 7 bases. CDR1 and CDR2 from the germline V gene are MDHEN and SYDVKM. V shed 5 bases and J 9 bases; nucleotides not matched to a gene: 10. The CDR3 contains 15 residues. For the CDR3, the DNA is TGTGCCAGCAGTAAGGGGGGACAGTCCGGTTCACCCCTCCACTTT. Protein: CASSKGGQSGSPLHF.

This chain links TRBV7-6 with TRBJ1-5; no firm D call. Trimming stripped 1 base from V and 6 bases from J, with 16 bases between. Looked up from germline, CDR1 is SGHVS and CDR2 is FNYEAQ. The CDR3 runs 16 residues. The CDR3 region is CASSLEYSELGQPQHF. The DNA of the CDR3 is TGTGCCAGCAGCTTAGAGTACAGTGAATTGGGTCAGCCCCAGCATTTT.

V usage is TRBV10-1 and J usage is TRBJ2-2, with D tentatively TRBD2 (7 bases). Trimming cost V 8 bases and J 8 bases, with 15 bases left between them. The CDR3 loop spans 13 amino acids. Germline V gives CDR1 WNHNN, CDR2 SYGVQD (reference sequence). CDR3 in amino acids: CASRRGGNGELFF. In DNA form, the CDR3 reads TGCGCCAGCCGGAGGGGGGGAAATGGGGAGCTGTTTTTT.

This sequence joins TRBV10-3 and TRBJ2-7, with a weak D call TRBD1 (6 bases). Germline CDR1 reads ENHRY; CDR2 reads SYGVKD. The CDR3 is made up of 13 amino acids. The V and J ends lost 6 bases and 3 bases respectively, with 12 bases between them. CDR3 nucleotides: TGTGCCATCAGCATTGGACAGTTCTACGAGCAGTACGTC. This encodes CAISIGQFYEQYV.

V and J are TRBV7-8 and TRBJ1-1; D unclear. With 5 bases removed from V and 1 base from J, the gap between germline ends came to 14 bases. Looked up from germline, CDR1 is SGHVS and CDR2 is FQNEAQ. This CDR3 region has 15 residues. CDR3 sequence: CASSARSNRNTEAFF. The CDR3, as DNA: TGTGCCAGCAGCGCGCGGAGCAATAGGAACACTGAAGCTTTCTTT.

The chain combines TRBV28 with TRBJ2-7; D is possibly TRBD2 (6 bases). With 5 bases removed from V and 7 bases from J, the gap between germline ends came to 12 bases. The CDR3 is made up of 12 amino acids. Looked up from germline, CDR1 is MDHEN and CDR2 is SYDVKM. In DNA, the CDR3 is TGTGCCAGCAGTCAACCGGCGGGGGAGCAGTACGTC. Amino acid sequence: CASSQPAGEQYV.

The chain combines TRBV9 with TRBJ1-2; 9 bases fit TRBD1. Germline V gene lookup returns CDR1 SGDLS and CDR2 YYNGEE. This CDR3 region has 15 residues. With 3 bases clipped from V and 4 bases from J, the junction kept 7 bases outside the gene matches. The CDR3 DNA is TGTGCCAGCAGCGATTCCGGGACAGGGACCTATGGCTACACCTTC. It yields the protein CASSDSGTGTYGYTF.

This clone is a singleton in its sample. The chain combines TRBV9 with TRBJ1-1; 10 nucleotides agree with TRBD1. After removal of 3 bases from V and 5 bases from J, the junction contained 4 bases not matched to a gene. Looked up from germline, CDR1 is SGDLS and CDR2 is YYNGEE. The CDR3 covers 14 residues. The CDR3 DNA reads as TGTGCCAGCAGCGCCGGACAGGGGGGGACTGAAGCTTTCTTT. Translated, it gives CASSAGQGGTEAFF.

The CDR3 sequence is CASSSPGLNQPQHF. The DNA for the CDR3 is TGTGCCAGCAGTTCTCCGGGACTCAATCAGCCCCAGCATTTT. This chain links TRBV3-1 (or the pseudogene TRBV3-2) with TRBJ1-5; possibly TRBD1 for D (5 bases). The germline gives CDR1 LGHDT, CDR2 YNNKEL (reference sequence). This CDR3 is 14 amino acids long. V lost 6 bases and J lost 3, with 12 bases in between.

V usage is TRBV19 and J usage is TRBJ2-2; 11 bases match TRBD2. The germline V gene has CDR1 LNHDA and CDR2 SQIVND (reference sequence). The CDR3 is 16 residues long. J lost 7 bases, V lost 4 bases, and 8 bases had no gene match. CDR3 nucleotides: TGTGCCAGTAGTACTCAGACTAGCGGGGCCGGCGGGGAGCTGTTTTTT. This gives the protein CASSTQTSGAGGELFF. The full variable domain, in which reference TRBV19 and TRBJ2-2 provide the parts outside the CDR3, is DGGITQSPKYLFRKEGQNVTLSCEQNLNHDAMYWYRQDPGQGLRLIYYSQIVNDFQKGDIAEGYSVSREKKESFPLTVTSAQKNPTAFYLCASSTQTSGAGGELFFGEGSRLTVL.

The chain combines TRBV18 with TRBJ1-2, with 8 bases aligning to TRBD1. V lost 2 bases to trimming and J lost 4 bases; unmatched junction nucleotides: 15. This CDR3 region has 18 residues. Germline V CDR1 and CDR2: KGHSH, LQKENI. The DNA of the CDR3 is TGTGCCAGCTCACCAACCCCCGCGGGACAGGCGTCAAGCTATGGCTACACCTTC. As protein: CASSPTPAGQASSYGYTF.

The V gene is TRBV10-3, the J gene TRBJ1-2; 11 bases match TRBD1. CDR1 and CDR2 (germline): ENHRY, SYGVKD. V was clipped by 5 bases and J by 3 bases; unmatched bases: 2. This CDR3 spans 14 amino acids. The CDR3, as DNA: TGTGCCATCAGTCGGGACAGGGGGGACTATGGCTACACCTTC. Translated: CAISRDRGDYGYTF.

This clone showed up just once. The V call is TRBV10-2, the J call TRBJ2-1; the match to TRBD2 covers 13 bases. V shed 6 bases, J shed 7 bases, and the junction held 9 bases outside the gene matches. This CDR3 has 16 residues. Germline values: CDR1 WSHSY, CDR2 SAAADI. The CDR3 reads CASSPRETSGRNEQFF. CDR3 bases: TGCGCCAGCAGCCCACGGGAGACTAGCGGGAGGAATGAGCAGTTCTTC.

The J gene is TRBJ2-3, the V gene TRBV18; 7 bases line up with TRBD2. Germline V gene data show CDR1 as KGHSH and CDR2 as LQKENI. The CDR3 length is 15 residues. J lost 0 bases, V lost 5 bases, and 5 bases had no gene match. For the CDR3, the DNA is TGTGCCAGCTCAATGCGGGGGAGTAGCACAGATACGCAGTATTTT. Protein product: CASSMRGSSTDTQYF.

The table lists this clone with a few counts. The chain carries TRBV7-9 and TRBJ2-1, with D possibly TRBD2 on 6 matching bases. Trimming cost V 0 bases and J 3 bases, with 12 bases left between them. Germline CDR1 is SEHNR and CDR2 is FQNEAQ (reference sequence). This CDR3 spans 16 amino acids. The CDR3 coding sequence is TGTGCCAGCAGCTTAGCGGGGGGTGGGCTCTACAATGAGCAGTTCTTC. This translates into CASSLAGGGLYNEQFF.

J is TRBJ2-7 and V is TRBV5-1; TRBD1 aligns across 7 bases. CDR1 and CDR2 from the germline V gene are SGHRS and YFSETQ. Unmatched junction bases numbered 7, after V lost 4 bases and J lost 3 bases. The CDR3 is 14 residues long. The CDR3 sequence is CASSIVGQNYEQYF. The CDR3 nucleotides are TGCGCCAGCAGCATAGTGGGACAGAACTACGAGCAGTACTTC.

This rearrangement joins TRBV19 to TRBJ1-1; D is perhaps TRBD1 (5 bases). The CDR3 is made up of 14 amino acids. The germline V gene has CDR1 LNHDA and CDR2 SQIVND (reference sequence). Trimming removed 3 bases from V and 4 bases from J, with 12 bases in between. The CDR3 here is CASSMQGRGTEAFF. CDR3 coding DNA: TGTGCCAGTAGTATGCAGGGAAGGGGCACTGAAGCTTTCTTT.

This clone was observed once. The chain has TRBV7-2 and TRBJ2-7; 12 positions match TRBD2. The germline V gene encodes CDR1 SGHTA and CDR2 FQGNSA. V gave up 4 bases and J gave up 2 bases; unmatched junction bases: 3. The CDR3 consists of 15 residues. DNA for the CDR3: TGTGCCAGCAGCTCCAGACTAGCGGGGGCCTACGAGCAGTACTTC. Its protein product is CASSSRLAGAYEQYF.

J is TRBJ1-5 and V is TRBV4-2; D not resolved. The CDR3 has 17 amino acids. Germline values: CDR1 LGHNA, CDR2 YNFKEQ. V lost 1 base to trimming and J lost 0 bases, with 13 bases between them. The DNA for the CDR3 is TGTGCCAGCAGCCAAGGCGGTCTCGGTGGTAGCAATCAGCCCCAGCATTTT. As protein: CASSQGGLGGSNQPQHF.

This clone was seen only a few times. The chain links TRBV6-4 to TRBJ2-1; TRBD1 is a possible D gene (5 bases). The ends were cut back, 0 bases at V and 3 bases at J, with 12 bases in the middle. Germline V gene data show CDR1 as MRHNA and CDR2 as SNTAGT. This CDR3 region has 16 residues. DNA for the CDR3: TGTGCCAGCAGTGACTCGGGCAGGGTCGACTACAATGAGCAGTTCTTC. Translation gives CASSDSGRVDYNEQFF.

The gene calls are TRBV10-3 and TRBJ1-2; D not certain. Per the germline V gene, CDR1 is ENHRY and CDR2 is SYGVKD. Deletions cut 6 bases from V and 4 bases from J, with 15 bases between. There are 14 residues in the CDR3. CDR3 loop: CAIRIEPAGYGYTF. CDR3 nucleotides: TGTGCCATCAGGATAGAGCCGGCAGGCTATGGCTACACCTTC.

The chain combines TRBV2 with TRBJ2-5, with 7 bases aligning to TRBD2. The CDR3 loop spans 16 amino acids. The V gene's germline CDR1 is SNHLY and CDR2 FYNNEI. With V trimmed by 3 bases and J by 4 bases, 11 bases remained unmatched. As DNA, the CDR3 is TGTGCCAGCAGTGAGTTAGGACTAGGAGGGTTAGAGACCCAGTACTTC. Translated: CASSELGLGGLETQYF.

The chain is built from TRBV7-8 and TRBJ1-5; weak D call: TRBD1 (6 bases). The CDR3 totals 16 residues. V was trimmed by 2 bases and J by 3 bases, leaving 14 bases between them. In germline, CDR1 is SGHVS, CDR2 FQNEAQ. Here the CDR3 DNA reads TGTGCCAGCAGCTTAAACCCCGCAGGGGACAATCAGCCCCAGCATTTT. Translating gives CASSLNPAGDNQPQHF.

The rearrangement uses TRBV21-1 and TRBJ2-7; TRBD1 was called by the table and not checked on the DNA. TRBV21-1 is assigned pseudogene status. This CDR3 region has 18 residues. CDR3 DNA: TGTGCCAGCAGCAAAGGAAGAAGAAGGGGCAGTGGGACCTACGAGCAGTACGTC. This encodes CASSKGRRRGSGTYEQYV.

The V call is TRBV5-5, the J call TRBJ1-5; 9 bases are a match to TRBD1. The CDR3 spans 16 residues. The V gene end was trimmed by 4 bases and the J gene end by 0 bases; junction bases not matched to a gene: 5. Germline V gives CDR1 SGHKS, CDR2 YYEKEE (reference sequence). The CDR3 spells CASSTGTGTSNQPQHF. The DNA of the CDR3 is TGTGCCAGCAGCACGGGGACAGGGACTAGCAATCAGCCCCAGCATTTT.

The V and J genes are TRBV6-1 and TRBJ1-4, with 8 bases that match TRBD1. With 4 bases clipped from V and 0 bases from J, the junction kept 10 bases outside the gene matches. This CDR3 region has 18 residues. Looked up from germline, CDR1 is MNHNS and CDR2 is SASEGT. As DNA, the CDR3 is TGTGCCAGCAGTGGACAGGGGACTTACGTTGCAACTAATGAAAAACTGTTTTTT. Its protein is CASSGQGTYVATNEKLFF.